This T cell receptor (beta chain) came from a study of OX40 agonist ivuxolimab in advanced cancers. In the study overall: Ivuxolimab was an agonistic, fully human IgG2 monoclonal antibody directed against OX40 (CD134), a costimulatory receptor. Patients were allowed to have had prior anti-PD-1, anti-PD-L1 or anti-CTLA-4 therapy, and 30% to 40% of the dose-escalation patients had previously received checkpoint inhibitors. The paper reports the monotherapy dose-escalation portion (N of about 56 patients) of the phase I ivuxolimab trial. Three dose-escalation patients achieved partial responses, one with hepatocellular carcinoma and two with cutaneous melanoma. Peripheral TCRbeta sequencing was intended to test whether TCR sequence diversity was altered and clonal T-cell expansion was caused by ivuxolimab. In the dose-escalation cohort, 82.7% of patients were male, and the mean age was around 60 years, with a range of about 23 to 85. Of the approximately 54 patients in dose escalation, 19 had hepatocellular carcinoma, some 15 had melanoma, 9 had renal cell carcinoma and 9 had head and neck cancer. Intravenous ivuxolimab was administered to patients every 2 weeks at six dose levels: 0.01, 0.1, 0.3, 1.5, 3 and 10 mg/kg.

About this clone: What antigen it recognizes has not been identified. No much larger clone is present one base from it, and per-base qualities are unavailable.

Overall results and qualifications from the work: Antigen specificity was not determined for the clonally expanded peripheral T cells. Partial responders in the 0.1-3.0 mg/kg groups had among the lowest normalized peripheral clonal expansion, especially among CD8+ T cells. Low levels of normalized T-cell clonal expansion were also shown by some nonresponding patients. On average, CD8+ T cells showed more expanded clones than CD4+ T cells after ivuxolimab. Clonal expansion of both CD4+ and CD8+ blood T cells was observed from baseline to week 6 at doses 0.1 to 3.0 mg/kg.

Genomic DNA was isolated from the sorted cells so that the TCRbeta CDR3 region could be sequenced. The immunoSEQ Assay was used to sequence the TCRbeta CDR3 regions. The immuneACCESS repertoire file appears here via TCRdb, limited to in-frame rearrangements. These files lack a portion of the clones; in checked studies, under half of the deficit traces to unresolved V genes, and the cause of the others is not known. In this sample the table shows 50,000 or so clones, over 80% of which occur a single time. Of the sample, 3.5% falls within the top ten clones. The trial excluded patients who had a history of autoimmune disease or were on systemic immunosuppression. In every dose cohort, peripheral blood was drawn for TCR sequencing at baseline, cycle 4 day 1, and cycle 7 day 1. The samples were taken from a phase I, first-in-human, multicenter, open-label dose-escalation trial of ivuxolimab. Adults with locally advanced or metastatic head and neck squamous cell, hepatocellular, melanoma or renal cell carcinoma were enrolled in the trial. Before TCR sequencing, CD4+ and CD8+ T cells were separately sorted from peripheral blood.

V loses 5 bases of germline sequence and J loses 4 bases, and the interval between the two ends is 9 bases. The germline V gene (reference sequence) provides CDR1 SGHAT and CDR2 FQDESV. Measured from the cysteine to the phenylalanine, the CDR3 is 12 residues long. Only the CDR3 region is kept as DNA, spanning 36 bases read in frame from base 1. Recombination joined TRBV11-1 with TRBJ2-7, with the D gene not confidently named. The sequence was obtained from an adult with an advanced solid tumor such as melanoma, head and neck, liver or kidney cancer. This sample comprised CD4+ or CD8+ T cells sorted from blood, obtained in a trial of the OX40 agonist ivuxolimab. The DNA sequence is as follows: TGTGCCAGCAGCCGTAATTTGTACGAGCAGTACTTC. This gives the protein CASSRNLYEQYF.